This T cell receptor beta chain came from a study of T cell responses to AZD1222 COVID-19 vaccine. Clones were sequenced by immunoSEQ multiplex PCR, and TCRdb holds only the in-frame ones, with some missing. This sample's clone table lists over 130,000 clones. The germline V gene encodes CDR1 MDHEN and CDR2 SYDVKM. The CDR3 spans 16 residues. Trimming cost V 8 bases and J 2 bases, with 19 bases left between them. The source is an adult in good health. The source material was peripheral blood. The chain carries TRBV28 and TRBJ1-3; TRBD1 might be the D (5 bases). CDR3 nucleotides: TGTGCCAGCCGGGACGGGGTGACAAGACCTGGAAACACCATATATTTT. Translating it yields CASRDGVTRPGNTIYF.